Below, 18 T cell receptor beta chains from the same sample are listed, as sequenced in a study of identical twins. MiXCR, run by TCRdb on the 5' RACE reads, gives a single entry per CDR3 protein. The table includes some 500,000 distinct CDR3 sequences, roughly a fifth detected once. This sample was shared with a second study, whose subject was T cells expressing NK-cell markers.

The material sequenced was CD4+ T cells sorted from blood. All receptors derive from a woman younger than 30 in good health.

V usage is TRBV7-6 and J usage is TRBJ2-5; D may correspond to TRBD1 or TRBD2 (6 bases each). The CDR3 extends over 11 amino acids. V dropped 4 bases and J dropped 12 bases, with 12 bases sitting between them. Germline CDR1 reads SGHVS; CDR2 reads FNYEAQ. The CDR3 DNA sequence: TGTGCCAGCAGCTCGCGGGACAAGGAGTACTTC. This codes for CASSSRDKEYF.

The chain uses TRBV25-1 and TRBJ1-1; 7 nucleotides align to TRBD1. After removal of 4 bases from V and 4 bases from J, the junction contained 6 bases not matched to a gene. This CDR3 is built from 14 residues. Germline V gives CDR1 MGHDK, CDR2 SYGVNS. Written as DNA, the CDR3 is TGTGCCAGCAGTGCGGACAGGCTGATCACTGAAGCTTTCTTT. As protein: CASSADRLITEAFF.

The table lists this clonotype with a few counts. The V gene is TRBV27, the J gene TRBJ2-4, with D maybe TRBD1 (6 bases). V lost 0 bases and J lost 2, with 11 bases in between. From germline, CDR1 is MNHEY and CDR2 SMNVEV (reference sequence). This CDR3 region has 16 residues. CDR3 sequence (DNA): TGTGCCAGCAGTTTATCGATGGGGACAACCAAAAACATTCAGTACTTC. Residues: CASSLSMGTTKNIQYF.

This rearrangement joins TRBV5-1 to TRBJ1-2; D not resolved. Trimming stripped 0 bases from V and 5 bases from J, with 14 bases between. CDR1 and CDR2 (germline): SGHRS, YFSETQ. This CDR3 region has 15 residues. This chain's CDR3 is CASSLGTWKDYGYTF. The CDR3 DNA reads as TGCGCCAGCAGCTTGGGGACCTGGAAAGATTATGGCTACACCTTC.

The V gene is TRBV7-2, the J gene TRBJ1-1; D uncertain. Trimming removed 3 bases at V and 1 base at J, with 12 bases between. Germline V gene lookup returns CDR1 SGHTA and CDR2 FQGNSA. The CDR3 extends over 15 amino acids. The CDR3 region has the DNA TGTGCCAGCAGCTTTGGGTCGCCCCCGAACACTGAAGCTTTCTTT. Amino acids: CASSFGSPPNTEAFF.

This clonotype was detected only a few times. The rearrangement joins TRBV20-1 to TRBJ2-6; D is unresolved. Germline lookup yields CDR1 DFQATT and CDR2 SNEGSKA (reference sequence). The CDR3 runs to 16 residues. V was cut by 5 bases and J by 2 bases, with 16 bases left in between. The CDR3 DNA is TGCAGTGCTCGCGTCTTGCGAGGAACTGGGGCCAACGTCCTGACTTTC. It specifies CSARVLRGTGANVLTF.

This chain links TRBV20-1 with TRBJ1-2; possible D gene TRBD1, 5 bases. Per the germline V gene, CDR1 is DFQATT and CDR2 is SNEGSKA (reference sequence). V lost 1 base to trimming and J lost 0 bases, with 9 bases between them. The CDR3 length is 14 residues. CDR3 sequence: CSARVGGSNYGYTF. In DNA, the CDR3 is TGCAGTGCTAGAGTCGGGGGGTCTAACTATGGCTACACCTTC.

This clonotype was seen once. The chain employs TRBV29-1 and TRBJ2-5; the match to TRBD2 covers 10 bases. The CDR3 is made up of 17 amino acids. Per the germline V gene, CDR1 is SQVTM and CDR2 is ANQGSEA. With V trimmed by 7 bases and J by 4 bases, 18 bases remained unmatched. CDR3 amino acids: CSATTFLLAGWVETQYF. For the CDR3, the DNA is TGCAGCGCTACAACCTTCTTACTAGCGGGATGGGTAGAGACCCAGTACTTC.

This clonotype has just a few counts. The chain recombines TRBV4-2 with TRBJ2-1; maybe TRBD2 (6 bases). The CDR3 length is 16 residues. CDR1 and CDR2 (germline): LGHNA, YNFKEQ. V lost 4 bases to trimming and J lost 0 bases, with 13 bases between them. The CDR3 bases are TGTGCCAGCAGCCGTTCGCTAGCGAGCTCCTACAATGAGCAGTTCTTC. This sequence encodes CASSRSLASSYNEQFF.

The CDR3 spells CASSLWPGNIQYF. In nucleotides, the CDR3 is TGTGCCAGCAGCTTGTGGCCGGGAAACATTCAGTACTTC. The rearrangement joins TRBV5-6 to TRBJ2-4; D unresolved. V shed 1 base and J shed 6 bases, with 8 bases lying between them. This CDR3 is 13 amino acids long. Germline V gene sequence: CDR1 SGHDT, CDR2 YYEEEE.

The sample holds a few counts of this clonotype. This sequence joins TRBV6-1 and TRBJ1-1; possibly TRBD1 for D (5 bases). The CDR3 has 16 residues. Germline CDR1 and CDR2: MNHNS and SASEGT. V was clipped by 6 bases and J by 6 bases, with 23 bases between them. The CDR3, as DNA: TGTGCCAGCAGGAACGCCCTTGGAGGCCGGGGGGCTGAAGCTTTCTTT. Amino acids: CASRNALGGRGAEAFF.

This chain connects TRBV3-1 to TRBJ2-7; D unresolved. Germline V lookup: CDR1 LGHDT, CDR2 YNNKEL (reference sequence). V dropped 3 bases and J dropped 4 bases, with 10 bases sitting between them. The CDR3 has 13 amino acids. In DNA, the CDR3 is TGTGCCAGCAGCCAGACAATCGAATACGAGCAGTACTTC. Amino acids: CASSQTIEYEQYF.

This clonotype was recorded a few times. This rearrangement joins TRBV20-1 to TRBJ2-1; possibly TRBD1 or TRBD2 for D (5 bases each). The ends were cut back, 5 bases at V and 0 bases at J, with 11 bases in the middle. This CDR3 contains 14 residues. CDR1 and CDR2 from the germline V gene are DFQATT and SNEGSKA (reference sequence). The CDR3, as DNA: TGCAGTGCTGTCCCAGGGAGCTCCTACAATGAGCAGTTCTTC. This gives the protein CSAVPGSSYNEQFF.

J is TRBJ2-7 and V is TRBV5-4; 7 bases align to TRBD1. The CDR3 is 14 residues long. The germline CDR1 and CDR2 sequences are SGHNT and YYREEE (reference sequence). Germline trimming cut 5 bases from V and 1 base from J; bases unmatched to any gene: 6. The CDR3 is CASSPQGDSYEQYF. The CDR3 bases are TGTGCCAGCAGTCCCCAGGGGGATTCCTACGAGCAGTACTTC.

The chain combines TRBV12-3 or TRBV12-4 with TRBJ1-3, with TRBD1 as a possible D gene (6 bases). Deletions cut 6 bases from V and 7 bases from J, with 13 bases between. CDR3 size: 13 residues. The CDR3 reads CASRPRGANTIYF. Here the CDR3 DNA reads TGTGCCAGCAGGCCTCGGGGGGCCAACACCATATATTTT.

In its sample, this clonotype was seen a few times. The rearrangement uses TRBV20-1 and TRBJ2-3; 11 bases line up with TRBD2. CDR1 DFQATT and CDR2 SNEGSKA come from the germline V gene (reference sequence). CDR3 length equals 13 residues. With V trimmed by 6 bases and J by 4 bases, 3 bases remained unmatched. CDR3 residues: CSALAGGPDTQYF. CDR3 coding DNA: TGCAGTGCCCTAGCGGGGGGCCCAGATACGCAGTATTTT.

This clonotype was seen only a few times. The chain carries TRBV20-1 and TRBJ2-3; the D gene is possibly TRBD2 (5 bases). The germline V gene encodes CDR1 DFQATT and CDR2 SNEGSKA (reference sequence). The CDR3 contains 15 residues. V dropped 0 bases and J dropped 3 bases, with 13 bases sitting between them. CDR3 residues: CSARDPAGATDTQYF. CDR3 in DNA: TGCAGTGCTAGAGATCCGGCGGGCGCAACAGATACGCAGTATTTT.

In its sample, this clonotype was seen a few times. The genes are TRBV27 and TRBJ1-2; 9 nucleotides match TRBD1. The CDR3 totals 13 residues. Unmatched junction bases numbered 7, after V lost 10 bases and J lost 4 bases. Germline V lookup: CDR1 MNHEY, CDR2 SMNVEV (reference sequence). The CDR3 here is CATWTGAVYGYTF. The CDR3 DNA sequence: TGTGCCACCTGGACAGGGGCTGTCTATGGCTACACCTTC.